Listed below are T cell receptor beta chains from one sample, sequenced in a study of vaccination and CD4 T cells after COVID-19. TCRdb reprocessed the PCR reads via MiXCR and lists one record per CDR3 protein. The profile shows roughly 14,000 distinct CDR3 sequences, roughly three quarters of them singletons. The source material was CD4+ T cells from blood, sampled after SARS-CoV-2 vaccination. The receptor set was obtained from a human donor who had recovered from COVID-19. CDR3s include the opening cysteine and the closing phenylalanine or tryptophan. A D gene is named only where the DNA matches it firmly. Expanded clones get a size class; other rows say once, few or many, or leave the size out.

D	V	size	J	DNA	CDR3
NA	TRBV29-1	NA	TRBJ1-4	TGCAGCGTTGGGGACATGGGTGAAAAACTGTTTTTT	CSVGDMGEKLFF
TRBD1	TRBV20-1	NA	TRBJ1-2	TGCAGTGCGGCCTCAGGGGGCGACTACACCTTC	CSAASGGDYTF
TRBD1	TRBV7-9	NA	TRBJ2-2	TGTGCCTACCTGCAGGGGGCAACCGGGGAGCTGTTTTTT	CAYLQGATGELFF
NA	TRBV7-9	NA	TRBJ2-6	TGTGCCAGCAGCTCGGTCCCTGGGGCCAACGTCCTGACTTTC	CASSSVPGANVLTF
TRBD1	TRBV20-1	NA	TRBJ1-2	TGCAGTGTCCCCACGGGACAGCGATCCAGCTATGGCTACACCTTC	CSVPTGQRSSYGYTF
TRBD1	TRBV6-5	NA	TRBJ2-2	TGTGCCAGCAGTTACCGAAGACAGGGGTGGAGTACCGGGGAGCTGTTTTTT	CASSYRRQGWSTGELFF
TRBD2	TRBV9	once	TRBJ2-7	TGTGCCAGCAGCGTAGGACTAGCGGGAGGGCCGACAGTGACAGACGAGCAGTACTTC	CASSVGLAGGPTVTDEQYF
TRBD2	TRBV20-1	NA	TRBJ2-5	TGCAGTGCGTTTATCGGGACTAGACGGGAGACCCAGTACTTC	CSAFIGTRRETQYF
TRBD2	TRBV28	few	TRBJ2-5	TGTGCCAGCAGTGCACTAGCGTACCAAGAGACCCAGTACTTC	CASSALAYQETQYF
NA	TRBV6-1	NA	TRBJ1-5	TGTGCCAGCAGTGAAATAAACCATGATCAGCCCCAGCATTTT	CASSEINHDQPQHF
NA	TRBV15	NA	TRBJ1-5	TGTGCCACCAGCAGAGATCTAGGCAGTTATCAGCCCCAGCATTTT	CATSRDLGSYQPQHF
TRBD2	TRBV27	few	TRBJ2-7	TGTGCCAGCCGAAACAGAATAGCGGGGTCCTACGAGCAGTACTTC	CASRNRIAGSYEQYF
NA	TRBV20-1	NA	TRBJ2-3	TGCAGTGCCCCCCCCGGCGGCACAGATACGCAGTATTTT	CSAPPGGTDTQYF
TRBD2	TRBV10-3	once	TRBJ2-3	TGTGCCATCAGTGGTGGGACTAGCGGGACTATCGATACGCAGTATTTT	CAISGGTSGTIDTQYF
TRBD2	TRBV5-1	NA	TRBJ2-3	TGCGCCAGCAGCTCCGGGACTAGCGGCACAGATACGCAGTATTTT	CASSSGTSGTDTQYF
NA	TRBV7-6	few	TRBJ1-3	TGTGCCAGCAGTCCAGGGGGAAACACCATATATTTT	CASSPGGNTIYF
TRBD1	TRBV30	NA	TRBJ1-5	TGTGCCTGGAGTGCGACAGGGAGGTTTCGCAATCAGCCCCAGCATTTT	CAWSATGRFRNQPQHF
NA	TRBV20-1	NA	TRBJ2-2	TGCAGTGCTAGCCAGGGAGGTCCCGGGGAGCTGTTTTTT	CSASQGGPGELFF
TRBD2	TRBV12-3/TRBV12-4	once	TRBJ2-3	TGTGCCAGCAGTTTGTCCGGGAGGGCATTAGATACGCAGTATTTT	CASSLSGRALDTQYF
NA	TRBV19	few	TRBJ2-2	TGTGCCAGTAGGGGCCAATTGAACACCGGGGAGCTGTTTTTT	CASRGQLNTGELFF
TRBD2	TRBV2	NA	TRBJ2-1	TGTGCCAGCAGTGAAGGACTAGCGGCAGGAACTATACGGGGCGATGAGCAGTTCTTC	CASSEGLAAGTIRGDEQFF
TRBD2	TRBV7-9	NA	TRBJ2-5	TGTGCCAGCAGTAGGCTAGCGGGAGCTGCAGAGACCCAGTACTTC	CASSRLAGAAETQYF
NA	TRBV19	NA	TRBJ2-7	TGTGCCAGTAACCCCGAGGTGTGCTCCTACGAGCAGTACTTC	CASNPEVCSYEQYF
NA	TRBV6-1	NA	TRBJ2-2	TGTGCCAGCAGTGACCAGGGCGGGACGGTCGGGGAGCTGTTTTTT	CASSDQGGTVGELFF
NA	TRBV27	few	TRBJ2-7	TGTGCCAGCAGGTTGTGGGTCGGGTCCTACGAGCAGTACTTC	CASRLWVGSYEQYF
NA	TRBV7-9	NA	TRBJ1-1	TGTGCGCAGCCCCCACAAACAGGGTCGTATGCCATGAACACTGAAGCTTTCTTT	CAQPPQTGSYAMNTEAFF
TRBD1	TRBV28	few	TRBJ1-2	TGTGCCAGCAGTGAACAGGGGTTCTCTTATGGCTACACCTTC	CASSEQGFSYGYTF
TRBD2	TRBV7-3	NA	TRBJ2-3	TGTGCCACCTCACTGGCGGGAGTGGATACGCAGTATTTT	CATSLAGVDTQYF
NA	TRBV24-1	NA	TRBJ2-1	TGTGCCACCAGTGGTACGGGATACAATGAGCAGTTCTTC	CATSGTGYNEQFF
NA	TRBV20-1	NA	TRBJ2-5	TGCAGTGCCATTCGGGGAACCGAAGAGACCCAGTACTTC	CSAIRGTEETQYF
NA	TRBV19	NA	TRBJ1-5	TGTGCCAGTAGTATGGAGACGGTAAGCAATCAGCCCCAGCATTTT	CASSMETVSNQPQHF
TRBD2	TRBV5-1	NA	TRBJ2-1	TGCGCCAGCAGCTTGGGACTAGCGGGAGTCTACAATGAGCAGTTCTTC	CASSLGLAGVYNEQFF
NA	TRBV15	NA	TRBJ1-5	TGTGCCACCAGCATCGAGGGGGGGGCAGTTCAGCCCCAGCATTTT	CATSIEGGAVQPQHF
NA	TRBV18	NA	TRBJ1-2	TGTGCCAGCTCACCAGACAGAATCTATGGCTACACCTTC	CASSPDRIYGYTF
TRBD2	TRBV20-1	few	TRBJ2-5	TGCAGTGCTAGAGTGCCCGCTAGCGGACAAGAGACCCAGTACTTC	CSARVPASGQETQYF